This T cell receptor beta chain was sequenced in a study of regulatory T cells in long-lasting Graves disease. Overall study results and limits: Persistent cases of Graves' showed reduced TCR diversity relative to newly diagnosed patients. Because few samples were included, accuracy may have been lower. The study found persistent patients shared more public clonotypes (over 2,500) than new patients (approximately 970).

The time point here: newly diagnosed GD, antithyroid drugs for less than 3 months. Extracted RNA from PBMCs served as the source of the TCR library. Trimming at V came to 5 bases and at J to 2 bases, leaving 3 bases not matched to a gene. This CDR3 is built from 16 residues. Researchers made TCR beta libraries by using iRepertoire HTBI primers and running Arm-PCR on CDR3 regions. Via MiXCR, TCRdb re-called the multiplex PCR reads, giving one row per CDR3 protein. This sample has 500,000 or so distinct CDR3 sequences, with around 15% found just once. With regard to this clonotype: Its antigen is not known.

This same sample was also part of a study on T cells in Graves' hyperthyroidism and ophthalmopathy. From that paper: Onset of ophthalmopathy came a median approximately 6 months after the model predicted it.

This TCR was recovered from a man in his forties with Graves disease. The material sequenced was peripheral blood mononuclear cells (PBMCs), taken at new diagnosis, from a patient treated with antithyroid drugs. The V call is TRBV12-3 or TRBV12-4, the J call TRBJ2-3; 14 positions agree with TRBD2. CDR3 residues: CASSGGLAGDTDTQYF. The DNA for the CDR3 is TGTGCCAGCAGTGGGGGACTAGCGGGAGACACAGATACGCAGTATTTT.